These T cell receptor beta chains were read from a single sample in a study of cytomegalovirus exposure and HLA in healthy donors. Clones were sequenced by immunoSEQ multiplex PCR, and TCRdb holds only the in-frame ones, with some missing. Among 150,000 to 200,000 clones listed, over 75% were seen once. Sequenced: PBMCs. The receptors here all came from a woman aged 50 to 65 in good health and CMV-seropositive. Each CDR3 is given with its conserved first and last residue. A D gene is named only where the DNA matches it firmly.

d_gene	v_gene	j_gene	CDR3aa	CDR3nt
TRBD2	TRBV5-1	TRBJ2-6	CASSLDGGASGGANVLTF	TGCGCCAGCAGCTTGGACGGGGGGGCCTCGGGTGGGGCCAACGTCCTGACTTTC
TRBD2	TRBV13	TRBJ2-1	CASSLEGTSYNEQFF	TGTGCCAGCAGCTTAGAAGGGACTAGCTACAATGAGCAGTTCTTC
TRBD2	TRBV19	TRBJ2-7	CASSKGLDRYEQYF	TGTGCCAGTAGTAAAGGACTAGACCGCTACGAGCAGTACTTC
.	TRBV6-1	TRBJ1-1	CASTRGGAWVFF	TGTGCCAGCACCAGAGGGGGGGCTTGGGTTTTCTTT
TRBD1	TRBV13	TRBJ2-7	CASSLGPDRDIYEQYF	TGTGCCAGCAGCTTAGGCCCCGACAGGGATATCTACGAGCAGTACTTC
.	TRBV6-6	TRBJ2-7	CASSKDTYYEQYF	TGTGCCAGCAGCAAAGACACTTACTACGAGCAGTACTTC
TRBD2	TRBV5-1	TRBJ2-3	CASSLGAAGGTDTQYF	TGCGCCAGCAGCTTGGGCGCGGCGGGGGGGACAGATACGCAGTATTTT
TRBD1	TRBV19	TRBJ1-1	CASRMGQSNTEAFF	TGTGCCAGTAGAATGGGACAGTCAAACACTGAAGCTTTCTTT
TRBD2	TRBV29-1	TRBJ2-3	CSGVGAGGGTDTQYF	TGCAGCGGCGTGGGGGCGGGGGGGGGCACAGATACGCAGTATTTT
.	TRBV6-5	TRBJ1-5	CASSYRTGNQPQHF	TGTGCCAGCAGTTACCGGACAGGCAATCAGCCCCAGCATTTT
TRBD2	TRBV11-2	TRBJ2-4	CASSLIAGLGAKNIQYF	TGTGCCAGCAGCTTAATAGCGGGCTTGGGAGCCAAAAACATTCAGTACTTC
.	TRBV29-1	TRBJ2-3	CSVDPGSTDTQYF	TGCAGCGTGGACCCGGGGAGCACAGATACGCAGTATTTT
.	TRBV5-1	TRBJ1-6	CASSSQTDSPLHF	TGCGCCAGCAGTTCTCAGACTGATTCACCCCTCCACTTT
TRBD2	TRBV7-9	TRBJ2-5	CASSLRAGEEETQYF	TGTGCCAGCAGCTTAAGAGCGGGAGAGGAGGAGACCCAGTACTTC